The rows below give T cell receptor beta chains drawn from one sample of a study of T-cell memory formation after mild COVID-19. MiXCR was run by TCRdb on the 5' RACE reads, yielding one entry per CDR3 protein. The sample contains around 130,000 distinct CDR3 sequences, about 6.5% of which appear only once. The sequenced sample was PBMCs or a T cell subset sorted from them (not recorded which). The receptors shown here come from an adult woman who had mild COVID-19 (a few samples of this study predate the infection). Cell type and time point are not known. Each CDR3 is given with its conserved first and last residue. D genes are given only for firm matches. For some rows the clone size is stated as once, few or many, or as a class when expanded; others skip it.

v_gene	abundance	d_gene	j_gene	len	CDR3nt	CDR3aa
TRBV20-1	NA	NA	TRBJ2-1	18	TGCAGTGCTAGAGAGGGGGTCCAACGGAGGGATACCTACAATGAGCAGTTCTTC	CSAREGVQRRDTYNEQFF
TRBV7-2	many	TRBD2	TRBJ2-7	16	TGTGCCAGCAGCTTAGTCGGGCTAGCGGGAGGGCCCGAGCAGTACTTC	CASSLVGLAGGPEQYF
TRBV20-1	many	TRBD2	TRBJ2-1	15	TGCAGTGCTTCGAGCGGGGTGAGCTCCTACAATGAGCAGTTCTTC	CSASSGVSSYNEQFF
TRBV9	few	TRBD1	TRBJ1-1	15	TGTGCCAGCAGCGCATCGGGACAGATGAACACTGAAGCTTTCTTT	CASSASGQMNTEAFF
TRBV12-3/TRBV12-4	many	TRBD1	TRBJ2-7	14	TGTGCCAGCAGTCGGGGACAGGGGGACAACGAGCAGTACTTC	CASSRGQGDNEQYF
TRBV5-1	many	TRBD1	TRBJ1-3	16	TGCGCCAGCAGCCCGACCGGGACAGGGTATGGAAACACCATATATTTT	CASSPTGTGYGNTIYF
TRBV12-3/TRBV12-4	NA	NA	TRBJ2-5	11	TGTGCCAGCAGTCCCTCGGGAACCCAGTACTTC	CASSPSGTQYF
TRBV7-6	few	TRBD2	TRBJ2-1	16	TGTGCCAGCAGTTATAAGACTAGCGGGAGGTATAATGAGCAGTTCTTC	CASSYKTSGRYNEQFF
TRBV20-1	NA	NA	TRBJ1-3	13	TGCAGTGCTAGGAAGCCCTCCGGAAACACCATGTATTTT	CSARKPSGNTMYF
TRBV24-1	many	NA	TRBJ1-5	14	TGTGCCACCACCGACAGTTATAGCAATCAGCCCCAGCATTTT	CATTDSYSNQPQHF
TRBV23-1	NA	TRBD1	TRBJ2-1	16	TGCGCCAGCAGCCCCAGTGGAGACAGGGACTACAATGAGCAGTTCTTC	CASSPSGDRDYNEQFF
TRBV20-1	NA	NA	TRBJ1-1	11	TGCAGTGCTAGGGTGGACACTGAAGCTTTCTTT	CSARVDTEAFF
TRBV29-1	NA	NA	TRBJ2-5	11	TGCAGCGTTGGGCCCCAAGAGACCCAGTACTTC	CSVGPQETQYF
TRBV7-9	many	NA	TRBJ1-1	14	TGTGCCAGCAATCCGGGGACGGTGAACACTGAAGCTTTCTTT	CASNPGTVNTEAFF
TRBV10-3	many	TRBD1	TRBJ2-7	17	TGTGCCATCAGTGGGGCTCCAGACAGGGGCGGCTGGTACGAGCAGTACTTC	CAISGAPDRGGWYEQYF
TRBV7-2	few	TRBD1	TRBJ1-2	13	TGTGCCAGCAGCTTACAGACAGGGTCGGGCTACACCTTC	CASSLQTGSGYTF
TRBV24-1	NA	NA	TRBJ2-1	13	TGTGCCACCGGGACGGAGACCTACAATGAGCAGTTCTTC	CATGTETYNEQFF
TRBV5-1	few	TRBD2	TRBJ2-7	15	TGCGCCAGCAGCTTGGAGCGGGGGGGCCTCAACGAGCAGTACTTC	CASSLERGGLNEQYF
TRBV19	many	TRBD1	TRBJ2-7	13	TGTGCCAGTGCCGGGACAGGGACCTACGAGCAGTACTTC	CASAGTGTYEQYF
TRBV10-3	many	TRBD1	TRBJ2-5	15	TGTGCCATCAGTCTAACCCGGGACAGTCAAGAGACCCAGTACTTC	CAISLTRDSQETQYF
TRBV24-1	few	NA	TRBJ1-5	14	TGTGCCACCAGTGATTCAGGAGGAGGTCAGCCCCAGCATTTT	CATSDSGGGQPQHF
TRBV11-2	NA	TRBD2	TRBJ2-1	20	TGTGCCAGCAGCCCCCAACTCGGTCCTAGCGGGAGTGGTTCCTACAATGAGCAGTTCTTC	CASSPQLGPSGSGSYNEQFF
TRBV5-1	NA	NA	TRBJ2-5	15	TGCGCCAGCAGCTTGTTGGGAGGATTCGAAGAGACCCAGTACTTC	CASSLLGGFEETQYF
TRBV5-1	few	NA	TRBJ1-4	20	TGCGCCAGCAGCCCAGGAGGACAGACGCCTTCCATCCGGTTTCGAGAAAAACTGTTTTTT	CASSPGGQTPSIRFREKLFF
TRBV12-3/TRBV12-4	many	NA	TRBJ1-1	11	TGTGCCAGCAGACGAAACACTGAAGCTTTCTTT	CASRRNTEAFF
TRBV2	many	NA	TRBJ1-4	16	TGTGCCAGCAGTGAAGCGCCCCTGGGAACTAATGAAAAACTGTTTTTT	CASSEAPLGTNEKLFF
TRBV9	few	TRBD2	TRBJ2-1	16	TGTGCCAGCAGCGACCCTAGCGGGAGAGACTACAATGAGCAGTTCTTC	CASSDPSGRDYNEQFF
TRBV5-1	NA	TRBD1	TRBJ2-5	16	TGCGCCAGCAGCTTGCAGTTGGGACAGGGAGGAGAGACCCAGTACTTC	CASSLQLGQGGETQYF
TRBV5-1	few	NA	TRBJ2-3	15	TGCGCCAGCAGCTTGGAAACGGGGAGCACAGATACGCAGTATTTT	CASSLETGSTDTQYF
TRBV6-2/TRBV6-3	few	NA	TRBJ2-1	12	TGTGCCAGCAGCAACAGCTACAATGAGCAGTTCTTC	CASSNSYNEQFF
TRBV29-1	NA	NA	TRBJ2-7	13	TGCAGCGTTCAACGGGGGGCGCGGTACGAGCAGTACTTC	CSVQRGARYEQYF
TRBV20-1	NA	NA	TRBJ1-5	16	TGCAGTGCTAGAGATCGGGGCAGTTCGGGCAATCAGCCCCAGCATTTT	CSARDRGSSGNQPQHF
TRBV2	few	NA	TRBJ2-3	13	TGTGCCAGAGCCGGCCCTAGCACAGATACGCAGTATTTT	CARAGPSTDTQYF
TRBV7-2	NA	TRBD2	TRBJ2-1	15	TGTGCCAGCAGCCAAGGCGGGGGTTCCAACAATGAGCAGTTCTTC	CASSQGGGSNNEQFF
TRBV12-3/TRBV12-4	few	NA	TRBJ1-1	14	TGTGCCAGCAGTTTAGTACAGACGAACACTGAAGCTTTCTTT	CASSLVQTNTEAFF
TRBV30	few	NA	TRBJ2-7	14	TGTGCCTGGAGTGTACGGTGGGGCCCCTACGAGCAGTACTTC	CAWSVRWGPYEQYF
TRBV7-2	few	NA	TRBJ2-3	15	TGTGCCAGCAGCCCAAGAGCGGTCCTTCGGGATACGCAGTATTTT	CASSPRAVLRDTQYF